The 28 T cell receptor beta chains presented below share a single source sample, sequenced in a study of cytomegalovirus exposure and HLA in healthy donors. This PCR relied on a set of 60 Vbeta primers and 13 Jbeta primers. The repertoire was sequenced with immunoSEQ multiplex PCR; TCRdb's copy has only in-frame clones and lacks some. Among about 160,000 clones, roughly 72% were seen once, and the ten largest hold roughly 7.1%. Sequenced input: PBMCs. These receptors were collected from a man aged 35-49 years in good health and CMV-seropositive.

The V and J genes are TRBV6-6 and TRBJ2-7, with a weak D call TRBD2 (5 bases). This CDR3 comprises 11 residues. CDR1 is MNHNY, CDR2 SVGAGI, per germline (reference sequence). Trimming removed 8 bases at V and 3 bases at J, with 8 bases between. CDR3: CASGEGYEQYF. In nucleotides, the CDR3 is TGTGCCAGCGGCGAGGGCTACGAGCAGTACTTC.

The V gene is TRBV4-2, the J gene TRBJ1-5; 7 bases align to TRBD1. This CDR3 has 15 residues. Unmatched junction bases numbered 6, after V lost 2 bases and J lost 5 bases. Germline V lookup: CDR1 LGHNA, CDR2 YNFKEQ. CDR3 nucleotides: TGTGCCAGCAGCCAATCAGGGGGGAGAGATCAGCCCCAGCATTTT. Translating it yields CASSQSGGRDQPQHF.

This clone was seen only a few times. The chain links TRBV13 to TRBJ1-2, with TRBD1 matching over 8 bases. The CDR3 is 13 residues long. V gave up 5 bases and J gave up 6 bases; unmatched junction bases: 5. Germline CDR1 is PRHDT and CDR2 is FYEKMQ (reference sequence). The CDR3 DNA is TGTGCCAGCAGCCAGGACAGGGCTAATGGCTACACCTTC. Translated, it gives CASSQDRANGYTF.

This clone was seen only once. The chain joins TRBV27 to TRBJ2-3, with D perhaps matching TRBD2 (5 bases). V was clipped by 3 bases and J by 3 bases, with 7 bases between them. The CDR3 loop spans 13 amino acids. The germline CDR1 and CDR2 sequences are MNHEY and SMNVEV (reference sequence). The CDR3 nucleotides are TGTGCCAGCAGTTTGGGAGCTACAGATACGCAGTATTTT. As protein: CASSLGATDTQYF.

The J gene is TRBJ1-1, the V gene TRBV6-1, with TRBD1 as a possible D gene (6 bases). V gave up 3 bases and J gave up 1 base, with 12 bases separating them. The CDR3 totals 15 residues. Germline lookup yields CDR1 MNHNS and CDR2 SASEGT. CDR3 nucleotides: TGTGCCAGCAGTGACCGAACAGGGAAGAACACTGAAGCTTTCTTT. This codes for CASSDRTGKNTEAFF.

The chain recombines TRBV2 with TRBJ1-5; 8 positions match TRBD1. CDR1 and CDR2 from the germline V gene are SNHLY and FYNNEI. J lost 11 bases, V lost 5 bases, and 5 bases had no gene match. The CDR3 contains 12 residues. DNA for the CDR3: TGTGCCAGCAGTCCTACAGGGGGTTCCCAGCATTTT. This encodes CASSPTGGSQHF.

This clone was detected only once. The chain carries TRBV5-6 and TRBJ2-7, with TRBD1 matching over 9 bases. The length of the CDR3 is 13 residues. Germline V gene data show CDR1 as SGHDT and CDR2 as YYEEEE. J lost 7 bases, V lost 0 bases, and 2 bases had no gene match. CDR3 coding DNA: TGTGCCAGCAGCTTGGGACAGGGGGGTGAGCAGTACTTC. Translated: CASSLGQGGEQYF.

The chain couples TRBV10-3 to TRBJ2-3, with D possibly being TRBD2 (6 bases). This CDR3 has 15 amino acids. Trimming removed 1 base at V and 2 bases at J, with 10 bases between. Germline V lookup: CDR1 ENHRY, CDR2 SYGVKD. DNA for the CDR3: TGTGCCATCAGTGAGTTGGGCGGGGACACAGATACGCAGTATTTT. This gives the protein CAISELGGDTDTQYF.

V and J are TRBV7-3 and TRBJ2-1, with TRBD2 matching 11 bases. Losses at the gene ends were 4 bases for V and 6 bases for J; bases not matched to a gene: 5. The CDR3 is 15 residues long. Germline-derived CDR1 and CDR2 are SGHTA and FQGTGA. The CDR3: CASSSQTSGANEQFF. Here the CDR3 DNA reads TGTGCCAGCAGCTCTCAGACTAGCGGGGCCAATGAGCAGTTCTTC.

Written as DNA, the CDR3 is TGTGCCAGCAGCCAGGCAGGAAATGGCTACACCTTC. Its protein product is CASSQAGNGYTF. The chain recombines TRBV5-4 with TRBJ1-2; unclear D gene. V was pared by 4 bases and J by 6 bases, with 10 bases between. Germline assignment: CDR1 SGHNT and CDR2 YYREEE (reference sequence). The CDR3 runs 12 residues.

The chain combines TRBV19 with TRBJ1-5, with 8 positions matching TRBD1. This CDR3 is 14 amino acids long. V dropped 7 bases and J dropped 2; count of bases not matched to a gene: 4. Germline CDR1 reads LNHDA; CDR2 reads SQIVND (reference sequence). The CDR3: CASTQDRGNQPQHF. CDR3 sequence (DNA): TGTGCCAGTACGCAGGACAGGGGCAATCAGCCCCAGCATTTT.

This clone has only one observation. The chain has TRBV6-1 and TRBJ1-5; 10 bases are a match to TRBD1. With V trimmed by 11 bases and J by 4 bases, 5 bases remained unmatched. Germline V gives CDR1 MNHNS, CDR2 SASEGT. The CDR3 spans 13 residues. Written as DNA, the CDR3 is TGTGCCGGACAGGGGGAATGGAATCAGCCCCAGCATTTT. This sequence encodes CAGQGEWNQPQHF.

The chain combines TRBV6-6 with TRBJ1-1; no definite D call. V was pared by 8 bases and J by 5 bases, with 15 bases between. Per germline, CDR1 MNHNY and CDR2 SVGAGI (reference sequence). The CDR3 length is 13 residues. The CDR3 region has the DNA TGTGCCAGCGGGGTTCGGGGAAGGACTGAAGCTTTCTTT. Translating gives CASGVRGRTEAFF.

CDR3 DNA sequence: TGTGCCAGCAGCGTAGTATCCCAGCGGGGGGGCCGGGGGGAGCAGTTCTTC. Translated, it gives CASSVVSQRGGRGEQFF. The chain has TRBV9 and TRBJ2-1; 10 nucleotides agree with TRBD2. The CDR3 extends over 17 amino acids. Per the germline V gene, CDR1 is SGDLS and CDR2 is YYNGEE. V lost 0 bases to trimming and J lost 10 bases; unmatched junction nucleotides: 13.

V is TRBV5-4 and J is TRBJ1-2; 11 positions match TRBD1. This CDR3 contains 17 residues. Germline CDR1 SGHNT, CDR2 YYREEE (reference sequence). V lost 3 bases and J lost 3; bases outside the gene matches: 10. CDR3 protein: CASSSRDRGKADYGYTF. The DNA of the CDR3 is TGTGCCAGCAGCTCAAGGGACAGGGGGAAGGCGGACTATGGCTACACCTTC.

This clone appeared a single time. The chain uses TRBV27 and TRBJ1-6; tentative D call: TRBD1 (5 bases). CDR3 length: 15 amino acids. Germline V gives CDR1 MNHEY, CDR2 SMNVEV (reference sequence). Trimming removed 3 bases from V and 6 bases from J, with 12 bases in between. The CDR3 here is CASSFAGLLNSPLHF. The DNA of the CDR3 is TGTGCCAGCAGTTTCGCGGGACTCCTTAATTCACCCCTCCACTTT.

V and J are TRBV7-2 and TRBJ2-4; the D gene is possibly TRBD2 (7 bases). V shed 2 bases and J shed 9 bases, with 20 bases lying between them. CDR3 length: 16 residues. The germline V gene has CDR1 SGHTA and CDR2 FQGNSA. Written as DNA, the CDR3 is TGTGCCAGCAGCTTATCTGTGGGGGGAGGGGGGAGCATTCAGTACTTC. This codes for CASSLSVGGGGSIQYF. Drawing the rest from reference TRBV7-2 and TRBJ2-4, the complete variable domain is GAGVSQSPSNKVTEKGKDVELRCDPISGHTALYWYRQSLGQGLEFLIYFQGNSAPDKSGLPSDRFSAERTGGSVSTLTIQRTQQEDSAVYLCASSLSVGGGGSIQYFGAGTRLSVL.

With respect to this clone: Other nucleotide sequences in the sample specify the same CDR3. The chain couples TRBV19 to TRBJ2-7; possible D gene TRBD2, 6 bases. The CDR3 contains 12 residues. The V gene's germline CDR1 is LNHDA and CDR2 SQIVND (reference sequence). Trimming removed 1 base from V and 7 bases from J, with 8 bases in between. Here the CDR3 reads CASSIVGGEQYF. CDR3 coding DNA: TGTGCCAGTAGTATAGTCGGGGGAGAGCAGTACTTC.

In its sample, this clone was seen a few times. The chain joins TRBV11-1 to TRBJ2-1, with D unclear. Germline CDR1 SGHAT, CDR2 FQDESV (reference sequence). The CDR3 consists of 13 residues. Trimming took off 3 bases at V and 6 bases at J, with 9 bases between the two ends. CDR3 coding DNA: TGTGCCAGCAGCTTGGCCCTCCGCAATGAGCAGTTCTTC. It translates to CASSLALRNEQFF.

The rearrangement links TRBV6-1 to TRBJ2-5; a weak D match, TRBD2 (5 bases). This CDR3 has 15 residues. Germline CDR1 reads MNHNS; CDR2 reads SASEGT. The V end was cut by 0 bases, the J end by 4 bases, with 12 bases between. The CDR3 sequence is CASSEARGRGETQYF. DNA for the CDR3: TGTGCCAGCAGTGAAGCGAGAGGGCGAGGAGAGACCCAGTACTTC.

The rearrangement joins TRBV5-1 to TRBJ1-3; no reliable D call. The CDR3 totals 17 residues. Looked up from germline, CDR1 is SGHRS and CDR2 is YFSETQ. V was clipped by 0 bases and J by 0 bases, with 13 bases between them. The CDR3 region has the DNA TGCGCCAGCAGCTTGGCGGCGGGGAAGAGCTCTGGAAACACCATATATTTT. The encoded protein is CASSLAAGKSSGNTIYF. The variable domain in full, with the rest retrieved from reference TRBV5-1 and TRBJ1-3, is KAGVTQTPRYLIKTRGQQVTLSCSPISGHRSVSWYQQTPGQGLQFLFEYFSETQRNKGNFPGRFSGRQFSNSRSEMNVSTLELGDSALYLCASSLAAGKSSGNTIYFGEGSWLTVV.

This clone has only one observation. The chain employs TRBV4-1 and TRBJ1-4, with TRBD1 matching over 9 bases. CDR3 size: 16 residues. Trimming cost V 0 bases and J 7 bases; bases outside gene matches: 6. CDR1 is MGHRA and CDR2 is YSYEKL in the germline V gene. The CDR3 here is CASSQDGTGRREKLFF. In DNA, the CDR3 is TGCGCCAGCAGCCAAGACGGGACAGGGAGGCGTGAAAAACTGTTTTTT.

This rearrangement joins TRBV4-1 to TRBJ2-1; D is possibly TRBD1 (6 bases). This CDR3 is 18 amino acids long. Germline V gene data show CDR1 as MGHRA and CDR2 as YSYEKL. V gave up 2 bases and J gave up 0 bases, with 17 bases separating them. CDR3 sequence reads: CASSQQETGRYSYNEQFF. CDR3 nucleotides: TGCGCCAGCAGCCAACAAGAGACAGGCCGTTACTCCTACAATGAGCAGTTCTTC.

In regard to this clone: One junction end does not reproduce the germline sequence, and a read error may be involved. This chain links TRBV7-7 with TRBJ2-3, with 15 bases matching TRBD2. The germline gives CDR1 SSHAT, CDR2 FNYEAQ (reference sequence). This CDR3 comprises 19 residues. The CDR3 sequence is CASSPGTSGGPNLTDTQYF. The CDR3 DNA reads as TGTGCTAGCAGCCCAGGGACTAGCGGGGGGCCAAACCTCACAGATACGCAGTATTTT.

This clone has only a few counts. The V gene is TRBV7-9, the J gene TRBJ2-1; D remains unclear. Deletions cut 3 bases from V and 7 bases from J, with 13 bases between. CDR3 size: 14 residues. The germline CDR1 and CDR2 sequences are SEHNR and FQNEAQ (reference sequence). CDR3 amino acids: CASSFFPPRNEQFF. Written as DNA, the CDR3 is TGTGCCAGCAGCTTTTTTCCGCCGCGAAATGAGCAGTTCTTC.

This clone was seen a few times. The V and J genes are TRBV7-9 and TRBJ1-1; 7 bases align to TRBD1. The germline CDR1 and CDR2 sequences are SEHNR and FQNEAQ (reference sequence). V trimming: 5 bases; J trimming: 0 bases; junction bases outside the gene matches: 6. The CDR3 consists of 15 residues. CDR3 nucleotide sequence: TGTGCCAGCAGCCCGCTGGGACAGCTGAACACTGAAGCTTTCTTT. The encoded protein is CASSPLGQLNTEAFF.

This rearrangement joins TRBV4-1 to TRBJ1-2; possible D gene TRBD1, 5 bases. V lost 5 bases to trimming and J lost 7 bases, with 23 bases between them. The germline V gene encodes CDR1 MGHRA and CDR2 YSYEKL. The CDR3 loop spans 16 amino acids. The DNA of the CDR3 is TGCGCCAGCAGCTCGGGCTGGGGGACCGGGGGATCTGGCTACACCTTC. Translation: CASSSGWGTGGSGYTF.

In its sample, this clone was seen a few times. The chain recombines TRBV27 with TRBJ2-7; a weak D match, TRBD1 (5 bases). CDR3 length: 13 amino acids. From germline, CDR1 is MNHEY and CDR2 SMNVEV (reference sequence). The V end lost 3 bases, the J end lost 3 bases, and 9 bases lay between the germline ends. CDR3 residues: CASSFRQNYEQYF. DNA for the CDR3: TGTGCCAGCAGTTTCAGACAGAACTACGAGCAGTACTTC.